The following is a T cell receptor (beta chain) sequence with its context. Its recognized antigen is unknown. No quality values exist for individual bases; no much larger clone is one base distant. The sample's treatment or condition label, decoded: approximately 10-day PBMC culture with coronavirus spike peptide pools or control peptides (ViraFEST assay). The ViraFEST assay was used in the study, in which antigen-specific T cells were expanded with peptide pools and expanded clonotypes were subsequently identified by TCR sequencing. Positive SARS-CoV-2 PCR tests in the convalescent patients dated from March to December 2020, before Alpha, Beta and Delta variants emerged in the United States. Each well held under 2.5 million PBMCs cultured in IMDM containing roughly 5% human AB serum and 9 to 10 IU/ml IL-2, with 9 to 10 ug/ml peptide pools added. Half of the culture medium was replaced with fresh IL-2-containing medium on days 3 and 7. After around 11 days of culture, CD4+ T cells were isolated by negative selection with the EasySep CD4+ T cell isolation kit. Ficoll-Paque Plus gradient centrifugation was used to isolate PBMCs from whole blood, and the isolated PBMCs were then either used fresh or cryopreserved at -140C. Triplicate wells were generally used for each culture condition.

The sample is drawn from a study of vaccination and CD4 T cells after COVID-19 (dated 2022 in TCRdb). About the full investigation: Convalescent patients had a positive SARS-CoV-2 result on nasal swab PCR, and of these patients, several had mild disease and one had severe disease. In the convalescent cohort there were six males and four females, among whom were two Hispanic individuals, seven Caucasians, two Asians and one multiracial person. Each participant got two doses of either the Pfizer-BioNTech BNT162b2 vaccine (n=8) or the Moderna mRNA-1273 vaccine (n=2). Post-COVID blood samples were collected from convalescent patients a median of around 96 days after diagnosis, with a range of about 30 to 170 days. The time from the second vaccine dose to post-vaccine blood sampling had a median of roughly 72 days and ranged from about 12 to 241 days. Culture stimuli were overlapping spike peptide pools from SARS-CoV-2 and from the common cold coronaviruses HCoV-NL63, HCoV-OC43 and HCoV-229E. In control cultures, a CEFX viral epitope pool was used as positive control, an HIV-1 Nef peptide pool was used as negative control, or no peptide was added. In under twelve COVID-19 convalescent patients and several infection-naive healthy vaccine recipients, researchers compared the spike-specific CD4+ TCR repertoire from before mRNA vaccination with the repertoire from after.

Findings and caveats that apply to the study as a whole: Nearly all vaccine-specific clones in convalescent patients (304 of 307) were mono-reactive for SARS-CoV-2 spike rather than cross-reactive with common cold coronaviruses. In convalescent patients, a median approximately 90% of post-vaccine SARS-CoV-2-reactive clones were detected only after vaccination, suggesting vaccine-specific priming. The number of convalescent patients in the study was relatively small, and the study did not examine early timepoints following natural infection. The median number of SARS-CoV-2-reactive clonotypes rose from under 25 after infection to a few dozen after vaccination, but the change was not significant.

Preparation of the library involved PCR. DNA from cultured CD4+ T cells underwent TCR sequencing with the Oncomine TCR Beta short-read assay at the Johns Hopkins FTIC core. Genomic DNA was extracted from the cultured CD4+ T cells with the QIAamp micro DNA kit. Oncomine TCR Beta libraries from cultured CD4+ T cells were pooled using unique dual indexes and sequenced on an Illumina iSeq 100. As for the original processing: Non-productive sequences were filtered out, and CDR3s that did not start with C, did not end with F or W, or were shorter than 7 amino acids were discarded. Antigen-specific clonotypes were identified using the MANAFEST web application through comparison of peptide-stimulated wells with reference and other culture wells. For a clone to be called positive, the clone needed an FDR below 0.05, an odds ratio above 5, and a productive frequency above 0.1% in at least two of three replicate wells. A clonotype counted as cross-reactive if it showed significant expansion both in the SARS-CoV-2 spike wells and in at least one common cold coronavirus spike condition. CDR3 homology was assessed with Levenshtein distances (stringdist) and unrooted phylogenetic trees (ape) in R version 3.6.1. The public reads were reanalyzed by TCRdb: fastp trimming at Q25, MiXCR alignment, in-frame beta chains only. Rows are unified per CDR3 protein, each entry keeping the most common DNA and genes. For this entry, the V and J calls and clone size follow TCRdb and not the study's own pipeline. This sample has 15,000 to 20,000 distinct CDR3 sequences in its table, and 31% of those were observed once. The ten largest clones represent around 16% of the sample.

V sheds 5 bases and J sheds 3 bases, leaving 16 bases between their ends. The CDR3 runs 15 residues from the cysteine to the phenylalanine. The only DNA kept is the CDR3, 45 bases in frame from the first base. Per the germline V gene, SGHTA is the CDR1 and FQGNSA is the CDR2. The chain is made from TRBV7-2 and TRBJ2-5; perhaps TRBD1 is the D gene, with 7 bases matching. Material: cultured CD4+ T cells from blood. The receptor's source is a human donor with COVID-19. DNA sequence: TGTGCCAGCAGCCACAAGGGGGCGGGAAAAGAGACCCAGTACTTC. Its translation is CASSHKGAGKETQYF.